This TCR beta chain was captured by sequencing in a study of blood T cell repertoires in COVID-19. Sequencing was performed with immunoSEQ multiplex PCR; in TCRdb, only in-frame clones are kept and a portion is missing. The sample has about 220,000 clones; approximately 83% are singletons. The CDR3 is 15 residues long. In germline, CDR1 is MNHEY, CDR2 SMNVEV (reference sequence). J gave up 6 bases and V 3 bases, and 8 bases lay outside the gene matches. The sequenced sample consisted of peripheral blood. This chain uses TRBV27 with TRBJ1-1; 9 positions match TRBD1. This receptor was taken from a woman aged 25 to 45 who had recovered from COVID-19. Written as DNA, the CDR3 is TGTGCCAGCAGTTTGTTACGGACAGGGGTGGCTGAAGCTTTCTTT. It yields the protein CASSLLRTGVAEAFF.